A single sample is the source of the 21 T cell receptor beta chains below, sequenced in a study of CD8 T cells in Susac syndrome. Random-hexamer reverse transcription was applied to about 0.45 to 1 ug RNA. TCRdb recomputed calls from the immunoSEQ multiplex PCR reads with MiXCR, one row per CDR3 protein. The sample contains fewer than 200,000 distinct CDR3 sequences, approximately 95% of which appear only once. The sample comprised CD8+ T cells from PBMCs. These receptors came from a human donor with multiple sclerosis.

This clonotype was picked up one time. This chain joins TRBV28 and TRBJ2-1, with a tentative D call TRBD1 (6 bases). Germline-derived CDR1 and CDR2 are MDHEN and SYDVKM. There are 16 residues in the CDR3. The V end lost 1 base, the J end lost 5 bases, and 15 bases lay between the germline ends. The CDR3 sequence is CASSLSDSSPHNEQFF. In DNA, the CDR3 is TGTGCCAGCAGTTTATCGGACAGTTCGCCCCACAATGAGCAGTTCTTC.

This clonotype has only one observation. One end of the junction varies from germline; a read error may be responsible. The CDR3 DNA reads TGCAGTGCCAGAGGGAGGGGTAGCAATCAGCCCCAGCATTTT. Its translation: CSARGRGSNQPQHF. This rearrangement joins TRBV20-1 to TRBJ1-5; D is possibly TRBD1 (5 bases). In germline, CDR1 is DFQATT, CDR2 SNEGSKA (reference sequence). The CDR3 totals 14 residues.

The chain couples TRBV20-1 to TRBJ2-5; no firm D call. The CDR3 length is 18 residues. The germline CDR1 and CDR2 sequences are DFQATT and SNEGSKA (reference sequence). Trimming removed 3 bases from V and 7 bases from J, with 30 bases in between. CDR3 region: CSASLALNPRVSPGTQYF. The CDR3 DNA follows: TGCAGTGCTAGTTTAGCATTAAACCCAAGAGTCTCCCCAGGGACCCAGTACTTC.

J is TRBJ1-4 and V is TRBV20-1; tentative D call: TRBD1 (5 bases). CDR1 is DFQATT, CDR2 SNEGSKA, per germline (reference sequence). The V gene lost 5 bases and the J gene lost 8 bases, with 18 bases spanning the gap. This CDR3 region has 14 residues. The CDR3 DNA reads TGCAGTGCTTCGGGGCGGTGGCGGGGCGAAAAACTGTTTTTT. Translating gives CSASGRWRGEKLFF.

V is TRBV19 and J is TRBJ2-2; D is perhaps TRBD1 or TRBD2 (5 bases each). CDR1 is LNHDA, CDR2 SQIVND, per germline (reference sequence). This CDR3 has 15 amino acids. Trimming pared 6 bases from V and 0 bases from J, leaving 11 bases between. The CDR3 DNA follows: TGTGCCAGTAGCCGGGACGGGTCGAACACCGGGGAGCTGTTTTTT. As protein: CASSRDGSNTGELFF.

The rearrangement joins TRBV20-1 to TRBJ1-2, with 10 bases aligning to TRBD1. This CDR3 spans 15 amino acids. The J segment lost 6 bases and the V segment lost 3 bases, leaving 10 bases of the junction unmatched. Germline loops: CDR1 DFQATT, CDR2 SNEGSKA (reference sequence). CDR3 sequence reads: CSASSGQGVENGYTF. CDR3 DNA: TGCAGTGCTAGTTCAGGACAGGGGGTCGAAAATGGCTACACCTTC.

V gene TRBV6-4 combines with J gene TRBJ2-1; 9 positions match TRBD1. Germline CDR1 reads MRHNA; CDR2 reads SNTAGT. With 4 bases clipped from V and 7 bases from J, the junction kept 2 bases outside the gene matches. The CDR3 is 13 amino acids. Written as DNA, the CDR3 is TGTGCCAGCAGTGTTGACAGGGGGAATGAGCAGTTCTTC. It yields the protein CASSVDRGNEQFF.

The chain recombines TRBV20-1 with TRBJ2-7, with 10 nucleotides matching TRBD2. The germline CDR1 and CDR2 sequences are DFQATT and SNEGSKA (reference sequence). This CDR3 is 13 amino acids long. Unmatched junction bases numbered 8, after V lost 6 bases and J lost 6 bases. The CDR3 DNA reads TGCAGTGCCCGGTCGCTAGCGGGGGTCGAGCAGTACTTC. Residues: CSARSLAGVEQYF.

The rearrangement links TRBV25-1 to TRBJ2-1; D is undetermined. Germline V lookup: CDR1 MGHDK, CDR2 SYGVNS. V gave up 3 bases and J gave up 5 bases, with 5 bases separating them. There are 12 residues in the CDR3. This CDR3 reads CASSDANNEQFF. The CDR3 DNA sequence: TGTGCCAGCAGTGACGCCAACAATGAGCAGTTCTTC.

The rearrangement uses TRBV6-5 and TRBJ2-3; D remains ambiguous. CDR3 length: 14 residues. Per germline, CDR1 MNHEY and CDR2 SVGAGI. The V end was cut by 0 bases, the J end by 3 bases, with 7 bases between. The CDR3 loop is CASSYSPTTDTQYF. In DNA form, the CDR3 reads TGTGCCAGCAGTTACTCTCCCACGACAGATACGCAGTATTTT.

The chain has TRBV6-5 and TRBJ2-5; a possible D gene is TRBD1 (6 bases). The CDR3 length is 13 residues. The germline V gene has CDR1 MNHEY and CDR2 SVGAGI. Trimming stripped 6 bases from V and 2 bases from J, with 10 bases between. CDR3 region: CASRTGSQETQYF. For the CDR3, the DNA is TGTGCCAGCAGAACAGGGTCACAAGAGACCCAGTACTTC.

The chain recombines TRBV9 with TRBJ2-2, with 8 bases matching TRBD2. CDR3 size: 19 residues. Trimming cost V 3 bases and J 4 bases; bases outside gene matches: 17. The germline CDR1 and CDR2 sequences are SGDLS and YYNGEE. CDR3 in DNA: TGTGCCAGCAGCGCGAGAAGGGGGAATAGCGGGGTATCCACCGGGGAGCTGTTTTTT. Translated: CASSARRGNSGVSTGELFF.

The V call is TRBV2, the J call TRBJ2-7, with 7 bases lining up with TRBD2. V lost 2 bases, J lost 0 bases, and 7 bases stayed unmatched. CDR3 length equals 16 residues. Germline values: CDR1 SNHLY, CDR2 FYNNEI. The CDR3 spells CASSEPRDYLSYEQYF. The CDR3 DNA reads TGTGCCAGCAGTGAACCCCGGGACTACCTCTCCTACGAGCAGTACTTC. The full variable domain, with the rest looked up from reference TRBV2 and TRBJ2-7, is EPEVTQTPSHQVTQMGQEVILRCVPISNHLYFYWYRQILGQKVEFLVSFYNNEISEKSEIFDDQFSVERPDGSNFTLKIRSTKLEDSAMYFCASSEPRDYLSYEQYFGPGTRLTVT.

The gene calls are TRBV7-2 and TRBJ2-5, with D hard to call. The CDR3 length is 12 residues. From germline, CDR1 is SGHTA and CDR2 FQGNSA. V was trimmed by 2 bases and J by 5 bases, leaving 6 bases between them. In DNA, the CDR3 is TGTGCCAGCAGCTTAATGTGGGAGACCCAGTACTTC. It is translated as CASSLMWETQYF. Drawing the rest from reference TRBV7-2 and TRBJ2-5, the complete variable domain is GAGVSQSPSNKVTEKGKDVELRCDPISGHTALYWYRQSLGQGLEFLIYFQGNSAPDKSGLPSDRFSAERTGGSVSTLTIQRTQQEDSAVYLCASSLMWETQYFGPGTRLLVL.

CDR3 in DNA: TGTGCCAGCAGCCAGGGCAACTCCTACGAGCAGTACTTC. It codes for CASSQGNSYEQYF. The chain couples TRBV3-1 to TRBJ2-7; D uncertain. This CDR3 has 13 residues. Germline CDR1 LGHDT, CDR2 YNNKEL (reference sequence). Trimming took off 3 bases at V and 0 bases at J, with 6 bases between the two ends.

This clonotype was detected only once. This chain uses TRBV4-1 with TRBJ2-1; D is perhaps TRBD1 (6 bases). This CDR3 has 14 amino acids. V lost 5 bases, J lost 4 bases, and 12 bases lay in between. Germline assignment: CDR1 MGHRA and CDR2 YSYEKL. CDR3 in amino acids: CASSSRTGYNEQFF. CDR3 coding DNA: TGCGCCAGCAGCTCGAGAACAGGGTACAATGAGCAGTTCTTC.

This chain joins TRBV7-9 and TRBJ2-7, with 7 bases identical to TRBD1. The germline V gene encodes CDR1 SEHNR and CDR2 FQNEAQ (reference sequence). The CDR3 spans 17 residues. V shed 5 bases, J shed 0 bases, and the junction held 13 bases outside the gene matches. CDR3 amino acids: CASSPLLWGQSSYEQYF. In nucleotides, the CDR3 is TGTGCCAGCAGCCCCCTCCTTTGGGGACAGAGCTCCTACGAGCAGTACTTC.

The CDR3 DNA reads as TGTGCCAGCAGTTTATTTCCAGGGAGCAATCAGCCCCAGCATTTT. It translates to CASSLFPGSNQPQHF. The rearrangement uses TRBV27 and TRBJ1-5; maybe TRBD1 (5 bases). Germline CDR1 is MNHEY and CDR2 is SMNVEV (reference sequence). The CDR3 spans 15 residues. V gave up 1 base and J gave up 1 base, with 8 bases separating them.

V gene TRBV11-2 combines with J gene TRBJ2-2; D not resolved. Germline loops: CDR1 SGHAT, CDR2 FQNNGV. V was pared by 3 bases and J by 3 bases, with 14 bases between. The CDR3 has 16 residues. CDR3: CASSFSLDEDTGELFF. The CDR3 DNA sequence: TGTGCCAGCAGCTTTTCGCTGGATGAGGACACCGGGGAGCTGTTTTTT.

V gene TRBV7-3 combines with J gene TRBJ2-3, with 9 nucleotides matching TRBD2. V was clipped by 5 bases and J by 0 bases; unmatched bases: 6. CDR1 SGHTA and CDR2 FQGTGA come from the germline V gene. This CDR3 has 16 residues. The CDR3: CASSLGLATSTDTQYF. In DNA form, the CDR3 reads TGTGCCAGCAGCCTAGGACTAGCGACGAGCACAGATACGCAGTATTTT.

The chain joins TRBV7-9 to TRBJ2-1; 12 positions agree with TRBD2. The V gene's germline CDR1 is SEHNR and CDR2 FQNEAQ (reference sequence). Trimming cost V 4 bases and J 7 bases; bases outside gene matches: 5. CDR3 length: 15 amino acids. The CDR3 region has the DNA TGTGCCAGCAGCTCGCTAGCGGGAGGGCCAAATGAGCAGTTCTTC. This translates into CASSSLAGGPNEQFF.